One sample yielded the 24 T cell receptor beta chains listed below, sequenced in a study of tumor-infiltrating lymphocytes in primary liver carcinoma (dated by TCRdb to about 2017). This sample was sequenced with an Illumina HiSeq 2500. TCRbeta-specific cDNA was reverse-transcribed from roughly 500 ng total RNA using a constant-region primer and ProtoScript II reverse transcriptase. TCRbeta libraries were built with three nested multiplex PCR rounds, a slightly modified ARM-PCR procedure. Multiplex TRBV1-TRBV30 forward primers and a Cbeta reverse primer were used in the first two PCR rounds, each of which was run for about 10 cycles. Through fastp at Q25 and MiXCR, TCRdb rebuilt clones from the public reads, retaining in-frame beta chains. Merged by CDR3 protein, the rows form single entries marked with the most common genes and DNA. Across this sample there are approximately 92,000 distinct CDR3 sequences, with over 55% seen only once. The leading ten clones occupy about 9.2% of the sample.

Without any cell sorting, total RNA and DNA were extracted together from around 20-30 mg of bulk tissue using the AllPrep DNA/RNA mini kit. Sequenced material: liver tumor tissue from sampling region 5. The meaning of the sample's cell subset or site label: tumor region T5, tumor centre. These receptors all stem from an older woman with primary liver carcinoma and hepatitis B virus infection.

In the case of this clonotype: This likely comes from a read error, as the CDR3 has no conserved phenylalanine or tryptophan at its end. The CDR3 protein is CTSSHSTGSMTYEAFL. The DNA for the CDR3 is TGTACCAGCAGTCACTCGACTGGGTCTATGACGTATGAAGCTTTCTTA. This rearrangement joins TRBV6-5 to TRBJ1-1, with D unclear. This CDR3 is 16 amino acids long. Looked up from germline, CDR1 is MNHEY and CDR2 is SVGAGI.

About this clonotype: This clone may be a read error of a much larger clone one base away. The chain couples TRBV28 to TRBJ2-1; TRBD2 aligns across 11 bases. Germline V gene data show CDR1 as MDHEN and CDR2 as SYDVKM. The CDR3 spans 18 residues. After removal of 4 bases from V and 3 bases from J, the junction contained 11 bases not matched to a gene. The CDR3, as DNA: TGTGCCAGCAGTTCACCTGCGGTTACTAGCGGGAGCTACAATGAGCAGTTCTTC. It is translated as CASSSPAVTSGSYNEQFF.

The chain combines TRBV6-5 with TRBJ2-3, with 8 bases that match TRBD2. The V segment lost 7 bases and the J segment 4 bases; nucleotides outside the gene matches: 10. The CDR3 spans 15 residues. The germline V gene has CDR1 MNHEY and CDR2 SVGAGI. In DNA form, the CDR3 reads TGTGCCAGCATGGCTAGCGGGCCAGGATCAGATACGCAGTATTTT. Residues: CASMASGPGSDTQYF.

Points on this clonotype: A much larger clone lies one base from this, so it may be a read error. The chain combines TRBV28 with TRBJ1-2; D might be TRBD1 (6 bases). Germline CDR1 reads MDHEN; CDR2 reads SYDVKM. Trimming cost V 5 bases and J 4 bases, with 14 bases left between them. CDR3 length: 14 residues. In DNA, the CDR3 is TGTGCCAGCAGTCTGCAGGGGCTTACCTATGGCTACACCTTC. This codes for CASSLQGLTYGYTF.

In the case of this clonotype: A read error may explain this, as a much larger clone is one base away. CDR3 region: CASCRLVPYEQYF. The CDR3 DNA reads as TGTGCCAGCTGCCGACTTGTTCCCTACGAGCAGTACTTC. J is TRBJ2-7 and V is TRBV5-8; D uncertain. In germline, CDR1 is SGHTS, CDR2 YDEGEE. V was trimmed by 7 bases and J by 2 bases, leaving 13 bases between them. The CDR3 has 13 amino acids.

About this clonotype: This could be a read error, since a much larger clone is one nucleotide away. The missing conserved phenylalanine or tryptophan at the end of this CDR3 makes a read error likely. This chain joins TRBV30 and TRBJ1-1; 8 bases line up with TRBD1. The CDR3 runs to 14 residues. The V and J ends lost 3 bases and 0 bases, in that order; junction bases with no gene match: 3. Per the germline V gene, CDR1 is GTSNPN and CDR2 is SVGIG (reference sequence). The CDR3 loop is CAWSEGQVNTEAFL. CDR3 DNA sequence: TGTGCCTGGAGCGAGGGACAGGTGAACACTGAAGCTTTCTTA.

The sample holds many counts of this clonotype. The J gene is TRBJ2-3, the V gene TRBV6-4; 8 bases line up with TRBD2. The V and J ends lost 3 bases and 0 bases, in that order; junction bases with no gene match: 5. The CDR3 covers 16 residues. Germline CDR1 MRHNA, CDR2 SNTAGT. The DNA of the CDR3 is TGTGCCAGCAGTGAGTCTAGCGGGTCTAGCACAGATACGCAGTATTTT. Translated, it gives CASSESSGSSTDTQYF.

The V and J genes are TRBV20-1 and TRBJ1-2, with D maybe TRBD1 (6 bases). This CDR3 is 14 amino acids long. Per germline, CDR1 DFQATT and CDR2 SNEGSKA (reference sequence). Trimming took off 3 bases at V and 1 base at J, with 12 bases between the two ends. The CDR3 reads CSASTARGNYGYTF. CDR3 sequence (DNA): TGCAGTGCTAGCACTGCCAGGGGTAACTATGGCTACACCTTC.

About this clonotype itself: A read error may account for a junction end that differs from germline. The chain carries TRBV6-1 and TRBJ2-3, with 7 bases matching TRBD1. Germline loops: CDR1 MNHNS, CDR2 SASEGT. The CDR3 has 15 residues. DNA for the CDR3: TGTGCCACCAGTGAAGGGGGCTTTCGTACAGATACGCAGTATTTT. Protein product: CATSEGGFRTDTQYF.

Of note for this clonotype: This may stem from a read error, because a much larger clone lies one nucleotide away. The V gene is TRBV5-5, the J gene TRBJ2-5; TRBD1 matches at 10 bases. The CDR3 length is 15 residues. Germline V gene lookup returns CDR1 SGHKS and CDR2 YYEKEE (reference sequence). CDR3 in amino acids: CASRGDRGGKETQHF. CDR3 DNA sequence: TGTGCCAGCAGGGGGGACAGGGGAGGAAAAGAGACCCAGCACTTC.

This clonotype has only a few counts. The J gene is TRBJ2-1, the V gene TRBV7-2; 13 bases are shared with TRBD2. V was pared by 2 bases and J by 6 bases, with 1 base of the junction left unmatched. Germline CDR1 and CDR2: SGHTA and FQGNSA. This CDR3 is 15 amino acids long. The CDR3 region has the DNA TGTGCCAGCAGCTTACGGACTAGCGGGAGCAATGAGCAGTTCTTC. This gives the protein CASSLRTSGSNEQFF. Drawing the rest from reference TRBV7-2 and TRBJ2-1, the complete variable domain is GAGVSQSPSNKVTEKGKDVELRCDPISGHTALYWYRQSLGQGLEFLIYFQGNSAPDKSGLPSDRFSAERTGGSVSTLTIQRTQQEDSAVYLCASSLRTSGSNEQFFGPGTRLTVL.

This chain connects TRBV6-6 to TRBJ2-3, with 9 bases identical to TRBD2. J lost 3 bases, V lost 6 bases, and 7 bases had no gene match. This CDR3 comprises 15 residues. CDR1 and CDR2 (germline): MNHNY, SVGAGI (reference sequence). CDR3 in amino acids: CASSRIAGETDTQYF. Written as DNA, the CDR3 is TGTGCCAGCAGCCGCATAGCGGGAGAAACAGATACGCAGTATTTT.

The gene calls are TRBV24-1 and TRBJ2-1; TRBD2 matches at 7 bases. CDR3 length equals 15 residues. Germline CDR1 and CDR2: KGHDR and SFDVKD. Trimming took 10 bases from V and 4 from J; bases not matched to a gene: 12. CDR3 in amino acids: CATSHLSGKYNEQFF. The CDR3 region has the DNA TGTGCCACTAGTCATTTGAGCGGGAAGTACAATGAGCAGTTCTTC.

The rearrangement uses TRBV11-3 and TRBJ2-7; 12 bases are a match to TRBD1. CDR1 is SGHNT, CDR2 YENEEA, per germline. This CDR3 comprises 15 residues. The ends lost 4 bases at V and 6 bases at J; junction bases unmatched: 7. DNA of the CDR3: TGTGCCAGCAGCTCTGGGACAGGGGGCAACTGCGAGCAGTACTTC. It yields the protein CASSSGTGGNCEQYF.

Comments on this clonotype: The conserved phenylalanine or tryptophan is not found at the CDR3 terminus, so this likely reflects a read error. The chain employs TRBV11-2 and TRBJ2-2, with 12 nucleotides matching TRBD2. Germline CDR1 is SGHAT and CDR2 is FQNNGV. This CDR3 is 16 amino acids long. The CDR3 region has the DNA TGTACCAGCAGCTTCCGACTAGCGGGAGATGCGGGGGGGCTGTTTCTT. Its protein product is CTSSFRLAGDAGGLFL.

This clonotype has at least ten counts. CDR3: CASSYSIPRGVDTQYF. DNA for the CDR3: TGTGCCAGCAGTTACTCGATTCCAAGGGGGGTAGATACGCAGTATTTT. V and J are TRBV6-6 and TRBJ2-3; the D gene could be TRBD1 or TRBD2 (6 bases each). The germline V gene encodes CDR1 MNHNY and CDR2 SVGAGI (reference sequence). V lost 0 bases and J lost 5, with 15 bases in between. The CDR3 spans 16 residues.

In the case of this clonotype: This may come from a read error, since a much larger clone is one base off. The chain carries TRBV6-2 or TRBV6-3 and TRBJ2-7; D is unresolved. V lost 8 bases and J lost 3, with 14 bases in between. Per the germline V gene, CDR1 is MNHEY and CDR2 is SVGEGT. This CDR3 has 13 amino acids. The DNA for the CDR3 is TGTGCCAGCGGGAAGTGTTCTAGCTACGAGCAGTACTTC. Protein sequence: CASGKCSSYEQYF.

A remark on this clonotype: The junction shows a germline mismatch at one end, possibly a read error. The V gene is TRBV11-2, the J gene TRBJ2-1, with D tentatively TRBD2 (6 bases). The CDR3 spans 17 residues. The germline CDR1 and CDR2 sequences are SGHAT and FQNNGV. CDR3 loop: CASNLDLAAGGPNEQFF. The DNA of the CDR3 is TGTGCCAGCAACTTAGATCTGGCAGCAGGAGGGCCGAATGAGCAGTTCTTC.

About this clonotype: An end of the junction does not agree with germline; a read error may underlie this. The genes are TRBV11-3 and TRBJ1-2; D gene ambiguous. CDR3 length: 14 residues. Germline lookup yields CDR1 SGHNT and CDR2 YENEEA. The chain's CDR3 is CASSLATVLDSYTF. The DNA of the CDR3 is TGTGCTAGCAGTTTAGCGACGGTTCTTGATAGCTACACCTTC.

The sample holds many counts of this clonotype. The chain combines TRBV12-3 or TRBV12-4 with TRBJ2-5, with 15 bases aligning to TRBD2. With 5 bases clipped from V and 5 bases from J, the junction kept 9 bases outside the gene matches. The CDR3 is 17 residues long. CDR3 sequence reads: CASSRGLAGGSGETQYF. In DNA, the CDR3 is TGTGCCAGCAGTCGAGGACTAGCGGGAGGGTCCGGGGAGACCCAGTACTTC.

This clonotype was detected once. At one end, the junction sequence differs from germline, possibly due to a read error. The rearrangement uses TRBV29-1 and TRBJ2-3; 8 bases align to TRBD2. Germline assignment: CDR1 SQVTM and CDR2 ANQGSEA. The CDR3 consists of 15 residues. CDR3 residues: CGVHSGGTNLCTQYF. The CDR3 DNA follows: TGCGGCGTTCACTCGGGGGGGACTAACCTCTGTACGCAGTATTTT.

This sequence joins TRBV2 and TRBJ2-5; 10 bases are shared with TRBD2. This CDR3 region has 17 residues. V lost 3 bases to trimming and J lost 1 base; unmatched junction nucleotides: 8. The germline CDR1 and CDR2 sequences are SNHLY and FYNNEI. This chain's CDR3 is CASSDGGLAGAQETQYF. The CDR3 nucleotides are TGTGCCAGCAGTGATGGGGGGCTAGCGGGGGCCCAAGAGACCCAGTACTTC.

Remarks on this clonotype: No conserved phenylalanine or tryptophan is present at the end of the CDR3, so a read error is the likely explanation. The rearrangement joins TRBV6-5 to TRBJ1-6, with 7 bases aligning to TRBD1. CDR3 size: 14 residues. The germline gives CDR1 MNHEY, CDR2 SVGAGI. The V gene end was trimmed by 2 bases and the J gene end by 7 bases; junction bases not matched to a gene: 2. In DNA, the CDR3 is TGTGCCAGCAGTTACGGACAGGAAAATTCACCCCTCCACTTA. The encoded protein is CASSYGQENSPLHL.

About this clonotype itself: The junction departs from the called germline gene at one end, perhaps through a read error. CDR3 DNA: TGCGCCAGCAGCCAAGATGGGCAGGGGGCGAGGGTGGATACTGAAGCTCTCTTT. Protein: CASSQDGQGARVDTEALF. The chain joins TRBV4-1 to TRBJ1-1; 8 nucleotides line up with TRBD1. CDR1 and CDR2 from the germline V gene are MGHRA and YSYEKL. The CDR3 is 18 residues long.